This T cell receptor beta chain was obtained from a study of T-cell reconstitution after alpha-beta-depleted transplantation in children. This clonotype was seen a handful of times. CDR1 and CDR2 from the germline V gene are SGHKS and YYEKEE (reference sequence). The CDR3 has 16 residues. Trimming cost V 4 bases and J 3 bases; bases outside gene matches: 9. Unique molecular identifiers tagged the TCRbeta library. TCRdb passed the PCR reads through MiXCR, listing each CDR3 protein once. This table holds about 540,000 distinct CDR3 sequences, around 27% found once. This sequence joins TRBV5-5 and TRBJ2-3, with 9 bases aligning to TRBD1. The receptor was derived from a boy in the first two years of life with Wiskott-Aldrich syndrome, due to receive a stem cell transplant. The source material was PBMCs, sampled before TCRalphabeta/CD19-depleted stem cell transplant. CDR3 in amino acids: CASSRTGGLGTDTQYF. CDR3 in DNA: TGTGCCAGCAGCCGAACAGGGGGCCTTGGGACAGATACGCAGTATTTT.